A selection of T cell receptor beta chains follows, all from one sample in a study of cytomegalovirus exposure and HLA in healthy donors. The data were produced by immunoSEQ multiplex PCR, yet TCRdb's version contains in-frame clones alone and is incomplete. The sample includes about 170,000 clones, roughly 72% of them seen just once. Sequenced: PBMCs. Receptor source: a man aged 35 to 55 in good health and CMV-seropositive. Each CDR3 is given with its conserved first and last residue. The D gene is left open where the match is weak. Clone size is not always given. Where it is, it says once, few, many or a class for expanded clones.

NA	TRBV7-2	TRBJ2-5	NA	CASSLKNSNGEETQYF	TGTGCCAGCAGCTTAAAAAATTCAAACGGAGAAGAGACCCAGTACTTC
TRBD1	TRBV5-8	TRBJ1-2	NA	CASTGTVEYGYTF	TGTGCCAGCACCGGGACAGTAGAGTATGGCTACACCTTC
NA	TRBV7-2	TRBJ2-1	NA	CASSPQGRGGEQFF	TGTGCCAGCAGTCCGCAGGGGCGTGGTGGTGAGCAGTTCTTC
NA	TRBV5-4	TRBJ1-1	once	CASSFGSWNTEAFF	TGTGCCAGCAGCTTCGGTAGTTGGAACACTGAAGCTTTCTTT
NA	TRBV4-1	TRBJ1-1	NA	CASSQEVRGANTEAFF	TGCGCCAGCAGCCAAGAAGTGCGGGGGGCCAACACTGAAGCTTTCTTT
TRBD1	TRBV29-1	TRBJ1-1	NA	CSVVLRGQYTESFF	TGCAGCGTCGTCCTAAGGGGGCAATACACTGAATCTTTCTTT
TRBD2	TRBV11-2	TRBJ2-1	NA	CASSHSVLAGLYNEQFF	TGTGCCAGCAGCCATAGTGTACTAGCGGGGCTATACAATGAGCAGTTCTTC
TRBD2	TRBV5-6	TRBJ2-2	NA	CASSFLGRGFLDGTGELFF	TGTGCCAGCAGCTTTCTTGGGAGGGGTTTTCTGGATGGCACCGGGGAGCTGTTTTTT
TRBD1	TRBV27	TRBJ2-7	NA	CASSGQGTYEQYF	TGTGCCAGCAGCGGACAGGGTACCTACGAGCAGTACTTC
NA	TRBV18	TRBJ1-2	NA	CASSRTGEAHGGYTF	TGTGCCAGCTCACGAACCGGGGAGGCCCACGGCGGCTACACCTTC
TRBD1	TRBV5-6	TRBJ1-2	NA	CASSSGLDREIANYGYTF	TGTGCCAGCAGCTCCGGGCTGGACAGGGAAATAGCTAACTATGGCTACACCTTC
TRBD1	TRBV29-1	TRBJ2-5	NA	CSVGQGAGKTQYF	TGCAGCGTCGGACAGGGGGCAGGAAAGACCCAGTACTTC
NA	TRBV19	TRBJ1-4	NA	CASNWGQTNEKLFF	TGTGCCAGTAATTGGGGACAAACTAATGAAAAACTGTTTTTT
NA	TRBV7-2	TRBJ2-3	NA	CASSLGRRLDTQYF	TGTGCCAGCAGCTTAGGGCGGCGGCTGGATACGCAGTATTTT
NA	TRBV30	TRBJ1-5	NA	CAWRSQLNQPQHF	TGTGCCTGGAGATCACAGCTCAATCAGCCCCAGCATTTT
NA	TRBV11-2	TRBJ2-3	once	CASSFGGDTQYF	TGTGCCAGCAGCTTTGGGGGGGATACGCAGTATTTT
TRBD2	TRBV18	TRBJ2-1	NA	CASSPTSGGATPKQFF	TGTGCCAGCTCACCGACTAGCGGGGGGGCGACCCCTAAGCAGTTCTTC
TRBD1	TRBV6-5	TRBJ2-7	few	CASRPGQGASYEQYF	TGTGCCAGCAGACCAGGACAGGGGGCATCCTACGAGCAGTACTTC
TRBD2	TRBV19	TRBJ2-1	NA	CATQPGGDYNEQFF	TGTGCCACCCAACCCGGGGGGGATTACAATGAGCAGTTCTTC
TRBD1	TRBV5-1	TRBJ1-2	NA	CASTEGAEGGYTF	TGCGCCAGCACAGAGGGGGCAGAAGGTGGCTACACCTTC
TRBD1	TRBV10-2	TRBJ2-2	NA	CASGGWTGYTGELFF	TGCGCCAGCGGGGGCTGGACAGGGTACACCGGGGAGCTGTTTTTT
NA	TRBV18	TRBJ2-7	NA	CASSPFGRDYEQYF	TGTGCCAGCTCACCATTCGGCAGGGACTACGAGCAGTACTTC